This T cell receptor delta chain was captured by sequencing in a study of delta chains in infants with herpesvirus infections (dated by TCRdb to 2021 to 2023). Background on the whole study: A Ugandan infant birth cohort was prospectively followed from birth to characterize gammadelta T cell responses to primary cytomegalovirus (CMV) infection. Infant blood samples were grouped into approximate age categories of 1.5, 4, 8 and 12 months. The study searched for a public fetal Vdelta1/Vgamma8 gammadelta TCR clonotype in infants who acquired CMV infection after birth. Previously published Belgian fetal and cord blood gammadelta TCR data were included only for comparison and were not generated in this cohort. gammadelta TCRs were sequenced from PBMC of about 20 CMV-infected infants (one congenitally infected) and 7 to 9 CMV-uninfected infants with enough sample available. Results and caveats for the whole study, not just this receptor: The frequency of the public clonotype among Vdelta1 cells appeared to be inversely correlated with age at infection and fell quickly, apparently not lasting beyond roughly two months. In CMV-uninfected infants, the public clonotype might still be present but below the detection limit. Detection of the public clonotype was limited to the first time point after infection, and the public clonotype was not found in uninfected infants or in infants infected after 120 days. Limitations noted by the authors included a small sample size and a lack of race- or environment-matched controls, because nearly all Ugandans acquire CMV before adulthood. Of over 15 CMV-infected infants, several carried the public Vdelta1 clonotype: three infants infected postnatally before 120 days of age and the congenitally infected infant.

Pregnant women receiving prenatal care in Kampala, Uganda, were recruited, and the infants of these women were enrolled, with documentation of maternal HIV status required. Families received weekly visits, and collection of infant clinical information, oral swabs and peripheral blood began at 6 weeks of age and continued every 4 months after that. After blood was collected in heparin tubes, PBMC were isolated using Ficoll-Paque density gradient centrifugation and then cryopreserved. Preparation of the library involved RT-PCR. To generate TCR cDNA, RNA from PBMC was reverse transcribed using SuperScript II together with primers specific for the gamma chain and the delta chain. After purification with AMPure XP beads, the cDNA was amplified and indexed with Illumina adapters using the Nextera XT Index Kit. Sequencing of gammadelta TCR libraries was carried out on an Illumina MiSeq using a V2 300-cycle kit. In the source study's methods: Using MiXCR v2.1.12, CDR3 sequences were assembled, and reads were mapped onto D, J and V genes obtained from GenBank. VDJtools v1.2.1 was used to carry out repertoire analyses of the CDR3 clonotypes. TCRdb called clones afresh from the public reads with CATT; identical DNA rows were later merged. These V and J calls originate from TCRdb's pipeline instead of the authors' own analysis. The sample data list over 2,500 delta-chain clones, and 30% to 40% of these were observed just once. Almost 5% of the sample is taken by the ten largest.

This clone showed up just a few times. Its antigen target is currently unknown. The record has no base qualities; no much larger clone is one base away. The CDR3 sequence holds 19 residues, the cysteine and phenylalanine included. Of the read, only the CDR3 DNA is kept; its 57 bases are in frame from base 1. Relative to germline, V is 3 bases shorter and J is 3 bases shorter, with 28 bases between their ends. For CDR1 and CDR2, the germline V gene lists GEAIGNYY and EKD. The sequencing used peripheral blood, collected at time point 4 of longitudinal follow-up. This receptor chain uses TRDV2 and TRDJ1; 5 matching bases give a weak D call of TRDD3. This TCR was recovered from a human donor who was a Ugandan infant, either HIV-exposed or HIV-unexposed (not recorded which). The DNA sequence is given as TGTGCCTGTGACGCCCTGCTGGGAAAGGGCGGACGTGTAGCCGATAAACTCATCTTT. Its product reads: CACDALLGKGGRVADKLIF.